The present entry profiles one T cell receptor beta chain with its context. Both iRepertoire HTBI primers and Arm-PCR of CDR3 regions were used to build the TCR beta libraries. TCRdb reprocessed the multiplex PCR reads via MiXCR and lists one record per CDR3 protein. In the table there are 300,000 to 500,000 distinct CDR3 sequences, less than 25% of which are singletons. This specimen belongs to a study of regulatory T cells in long-lasting Graves disease. Study background: Persistence in Graves' disease denoted antithyroid drug use beyond 5 years alongside positive TSH receptor antibodies.

Time point denoted: persistent/refractory GD, antithyroid drugs over 5 years with positive TRAb. There was RNA extracted from PBMCs, and the TCR library was made from it. The germline V gene encodes CDR1 DFQATT and CDR2 SNEGSKA (reference sequence). The CDR3 runs 15 residues. J lost 2 bases, V lost 5 bases, and 9 bases had no gene match. The chain carries TRBV20-1 and TRBJ2-3; TRBD2 agrees at 8 bases. The clonotype comes from a female donor with Graves disease. The sample consisted of peripheral blood mononuclear cells (PBMCs), taken when the disease was refractory, from a patient treated with antithyroid drugs. The CDR3 nucleotides read TGCAGTGCTCAATCAGCGGGAGAAGTCACAGATACGCAGTATTTT. Residues: CSAQSAGEVTDTQYF.